This TCR beta chain emerged from a study of blood T cell repertoires in COVID-19. Study-wide background: Acute and convalescent COVID-19 samples came from the United States, Italy and Spain.

This CDR3 has 14 amino acids. V was shortened by 3 bases and J by 2 bases, with 9 bases between the two germline ends. Germline V gene lookup returns CDR1 SGHRS and CDR2 YFSETQ. Participants were aged roughly 18 to 100 years from some 24 US areas. The protocol was immunoSEQ multiplex PCR, while the TCRdb copy is restricted to in-frame clones and leaves out a portion. This sample yields roughly 250,000 clones, of which approximately 86% are seen a single time; roughly 3.3% belongs to the top ten. The chain employs TRBV5-1 and TRBJ1-3; D remains ambiguous. Sequenced input: PBMCs or T cells enriched from blood (not recorded which). The TCR comes from a woman aged 40-49 years with acute COVID-19. CDR3 coding DNA: TGCGCCAGCAGCTCGGACTTTCCTGGAAACACCATATATTTT. It encodes CASSSDFPGNTIYF.